This T cell receptor beta chain was captured by sequencing in a study of blood T cell repertoires in COVID-19. Some clones are missing from TCRdb's copy, which holds only in-frame ones; the method was immunoSEQ multiplex PCR. The profile shows under 250,000 clones, around 88% of them singletons. Germline values: CDR1 MDHEN, CDR2 SYDVKM. Trimming removed 8 bases from V and 4 bases from J; junction bases left unmatched: 13. The CDR3 runs to 16 residues. This clonotype was sampled from a woman aged 80 or over with COVID-19, enrolled during active disease. The J gene is TRBJ2-3, the V gene TRBV28; 9 positions match TRBD2. The sample was peripheral blood. As DNA, the CDR3 is TGTGCCAGCCCCCCGGTGGGCGGGGGGGCTGCAGATACGCAGTATTTT. It specifies CASPPVGGGAADTQYF. The full variable domain, rest sourced from reference TRBV28 and TRBJ2-3, is DVKVTQSSRYLVKRTGEKVFLECVQDMDHENMFWYRQDPGLGLRLIYFSYDVKMKEKGDIPEGYSVSREKKERFSLILESASTNQTSMYLCASPPVGGGAADTQYFGPGTRLTVL.